A single T cell receptor beta chain is shown here with its context. The source of the sample is a study of blood T cell repertoires in COVID-19. As for the study in general: From T cells, B-cell-depleted T cells, or PBMCs came the material, which was cDNA or gDNA.

Germline V CDR1 and CDR2: LGHNA, YSLEER. The germline V and J ends were trimmed by 1 base and 0 bases, with 13 bases remaining between them. The CDR3 is made up of 16 amino acids. Method: immunoSEQ multiplex PCR; TCRdb's copy keeps in-frame clones and lacks some. The sample yields 150,000 or so clones, 65% to 90% seen once. The receptor comes from a woman aged 45-65 years with acute or convalescent COVID-19. Sequenced sample: peripheral blood. The gene calls are TRBV4-3 and TRBJ2-7; D may be TRBD2 (6 bases). The DNA for the CDR3 is TGCGCCAGCAGCCAAGGGTATCGGCGGGACTCCTACGAGCAGTACTTC. Amino acid sequence: CASSQGYRRDSYEQYF.